The present T cell receptor beta chain was sequenced within a study of cytotoxic CD8 clonotypes in ibrutinib-treated CLL (dated by TCRdb to the early 2020s). Regarding the study in general: The cohort had about a dozen relapsed/refractory and approximately 14 treatment-naive patients; roughly 17 were IGHV unmutated. Patients were still on ibrutinib when every remission and progressive disease sample was collected. Longitudinal samples were obtainable from about 30% of the roughly 90 participants in the trial. Samples at response were collected after a median of 12 months of treatment, with a range of 6 to 36 months. An average of 255,043 productive templates and roughly 94,000 productive rearrangements was obtained per sample. Responses were partial in around 25 patients and complete in 2; after median around 72 months follow-up, roughly 14 stayed in remission and 12 progressed. Cryopreserved peripheral blood mononuclear cells were obtained prior to treatment, at the time of response, and at either disease progression or sustained remission.

Each clonotype received, on average, about 9.7x coverage in deep resolution sequencing performed on a MiSeq, where the target depth lay between 1 in 1 million and 1 in 200,000 T cells. The immunoSEQ hsTCRB Kit was used to generate TCR beta libraries. The authors processed their data as follows. Data were analyzed with ImmunoSEQ Data Assistant and ImmunoSEQ Analyzer, with V, D and J genes assigned per IMGT definitions. Clonality, which ranges from 0 to 1, was calculated by subtracting the normalized Shannon entropy of productive rearrangement frequencies from one. Only overrepresented clonotypes making up at least 0.05% of the repertoire of each patient were included in the public clonotype analysis. About a dozen age-matched healthy donor repertoires from immuneACCESS served as clonality controls. In its TCRdb copy, this immuneACCESS table keeps in-frame sequences only and misses some clones. Where compared with another copy, unresolved V genes explain less than half of these, and the others have no known cause. V, J and clone size reflect that table, while D and trimming were determined from the DNA. Counted in this sample were 150,000 or so clones; around 82% of them appeared once. Of the sample, 6.5% to 8% is held by the ten largest clones.

In the case of this clone: Its antigen target is currently unknown. No base-level quality is on record; no much larger clone is a single base apart.

General study outcomes and caveats: Clonality increased at ibrutinib response, stayed stable in sustained remission, and fell back toward baseline at progression. Sustained-remission and progressing patients did not have matched sampling times, and lymph node repertoires were not examined. Public clonotypes were found to be uncommon and were observed to contract or remain stable during treatment; the increase in clonality was shown to reflect expansion of private clonotypes at ibrutinib response. Baseline clonality was found to be higher than that of age-matched healthy donors and was strongly correlated with circulating CD8+ T-cell counts.

Based on the germline V gene (reference sequence), the CDR1 and CDR2 sequences are SGHNT and YYREEE. Inclusive of the bounding cysteine and phenylalanine, the CDR3 is 12 residues long. Only the CDR3 region is kept as DNA, spanning 36 bases read in frame from base 1. V drops 0 bases and J drops 9 bases, leaving 9 bases in between. Around 1.8 micrograms of genomic DNA were extracted from cryopreserved PBMCs for TCR beta library preparation. Longitudinal blood samples from CLL patients receiving ibrutinib monotherapy were subjected to high-throughput TCR beta sequencing. The patients were enrolled in a single-center, open-label phase 2 trial of ibrutinib monotherapy.

Sequenced material: PBMCs, taken after 36 months of ibrutinib treatment. The rearranged segments are TRBV5-4 and TRBJ1-1, with the D gene too uncertain to name. The sequence came from a human donor with chronic lymphocytic leukemia. The CDR3 amino acid sequence is: CASSLEAVQAFF. The DNA sequence is TGTGCCAGCAGCTTGGAGGCAGTACAAGCTTTCTTT.